This TCR beta chain came from a study of T cells after yellow fever vaccination. Findings and caveats of the study: The booster response re-showed most primary clones: approximately 97% CD4, approximately 90% CD8.

Germline assignment: CDR1 SGHTA and CDR2 FQGNSA. With V trimmed by 5 bases and J by 5 bases, 6 bases remained unmatched. This CDR3 spans 14 amino acids. This clonotype was seen repeatedly, ten times or more. Antigen specificity is unknown. MiXCR, applied by TCRdb to the 5' RACE reads, yields one record per CDR3 protein. The repertoire consists of 200,000 to 300,000 distinct CDR3 sequences, with roughly 3.5% occurring once and the leading ten covering over 15%. The sequence was collected from a man younger than 35 who received the YFV17D yellow fever vaccine. The input for sequencing was PBMCs, taken 15 days after the yellow fever booster vaccination. V is TRBV7-2 and J is TRBJ1-5; 7 bases align to TRBD1. The CDR3 region has the DNA TGTGCCAGCAGCAACCGACAGGGCGATCAGCCCCAGCATTTT. It specifies CASSNRQGDQPQHF.